Shown below are 30 T cell receptor beta chains from a single sample sequenced in a study of T cells in Graves' hyperthyroidism and ophthalmopathy. TCR beta CDR3 region amplification was performed from RNA transcripts. The TCR CDR3 was amplified in a first-round RT-PCR using the HTBI primer set. Via MiXCR, TCRdb re-called the multiplex PCR reads, giving one row per CDR3 protein. Among 540,000 or so distinct CDR3 sequences listed, approximately 14% were seen once. The sequencing sample was made of blood. These receptors were obtained from a woman aged 25-40 years with Graves' hyperthyroidism.

At least ten counts were recorded for this clonotype. The genes are TRBV2 and TRBJ2-1, with 7 bases aligning to TRBD2. Germline V gene data show CDR1 as SNHLY and CDR2 as FYNNEI. This CDR3 contains 13 residues. The ends lost 6 bases at V and 8 bases at J; junction bases unmatched: 7. CDR3 DNA sequence: TGTGCCAGCAGCAGGACTAGAACCTATGAGCAGTTCTTC. Translation: CASSRTRTYEQFF.

This clonotype was seen many times. Here the CDR3 DNA reads TGTGCCAGCAGCTCCGGGAGAATGAATGAGCAGTTCTTC. This gives the protein CASSSGRMNEQFF. This chain connects TRBV7-2 to TRBJ2-1, with a possible D match to TRBD2 (6 bases). The CDR3 sequence is 13 residues long. Germline values: CDR1 SGHTA, CDR2 FQGNSA. V was shortened by 4 bases and J by 7 bases, with 11 bases between the two germline ends.

The V call is TRBV6-2 or TRBV6-3, the J call TRBJ2-2; the D gene is possibly TRBD2 (6 bases). The V end was cut by 0 bases, the J end by 2 bases, with 10 bases between. This CDR3 spans 16 amino acids. Looked up from germline, CDR1 is MNHEY and CDR2 is SVGEGT. In nucleotides, the CDR3 is TGTGCCAGCAGTTACTCGGGACTTTTTAACACCGGGGAGCTGTTTTTT. It codes for CASSYSGLFNTGELFF.

This clonotype has a count of ten or more. The chain recombines TRBV6-1 with TRBJ2-1, with a weak D call TRBD2 (6 bases). The CDR3 has 17 residues. CDR1 is MNHNS and CDR2 is SASEGT in the germline V gene. Trimming shortened V by 5 bases and J by 3 bases, and 20 bases separated the two germline ends. CDR3 protein: CASSNKLAVRVYNEQFF. CDR3 sequence (DNA): TGTGCCAGCAGTAATAAATTAGCGGTTCGCGTCTACAATGAGCAGTTCTTC.

This clonotype was seen many times. The chain employs TRBV5-6 and TRBJ1-1; maybe TRBD1 (5 bases). Germline loops: CDR1 SGHDT, CDR2 YYEEEE. The V end was cut by 4 bases, the J end by 6 bases, with 19 bases between. The CDR3 runs to 15 residues. The CDR3 reads CASSQDRGRDAEAFF. The CDR3 nucleotides read TGTGCCAGCAGCCAAGACAGAGGGCGGGATGCTGAAGCTTTCTTT. The full variable domain, its missing parts supplied by reference TRBV5-6 and TRBJ1-1, is DAGVTQSPTHLIKTRGQQVTLRCSPKSGHDTVSWYQQALGQGPQFIFQYYEEEERQRGNFPDRFSGHQFPNYSSELNVNALLLGDSALYLCASSQDRGRDAEAFFGQGTRLTVV.

In its sample, this clonotype was seen many times. The chain recombines TRBV5-1 with TRBJ1-4; the D is unclear. Germline assignment: CDR1 SGHRS and CDR2 YFSETQ. This CDR3 contains 14 residues. The V end lost 2 bases, the J end lost 5 bases, and 10 bases lay between the germline ends. In DNA, the CDR3 is TGCGCCAGCAGCTTCGAGAGCGGGAATGAAAAACTGTTTTTT. Residues: CASSFESGNEKLFF.

This clonotype was counted between two and nine times. This chain joins TRBV5-1 and TRBJ2-3; D might be TRBD1 (6 bases). Germline V gene data show CDR1 as SGHRS and CDR2 as YFSETQ. CDR3 length: 14 amino acids. Trimming left V 6 bases short and J 0 bases short, with 11 bases between. CDR3 in amino acids: CASTLGGSTDTQYF. The CDR3 region has the DNA TGCGCCAGCACCTTAGGGGGAAGCACAGATACGCAGTATTTT. The full variable domain, its missing parts supplied by reference TRBV5-1 and TRBJ2-3, is KAGVTQTPRYLIKTRGQQVTLSCSPISGHRSVSWYQQTPGQGLQFLFEYFSETQRNKGNFPGRFSGRQFSNSRSEMNVSTLELGDSALYLCASTLGGSTDTQYFGPGTRLTVL.

At least ten counts were recorded for this clonotype. V and J are TRBV12-3 or TRBV12-4 and TRBJ2-3; TRBD2 matches at 11 bases. CDR3 length: 16 amino acids. Trimming took 3 bases from V and 2 from J; bases not matched to a gene: 4. For the CDR3, the DNA is TGTGCCAGCAGTTTGGGGGGACTAGCGGCCACAGATACGCAGTATTTT. The encoded protein is CASSLGGLAATDTQYF.

The chain is built from TRBV4-1 and TRBJ2-1; D remains ambiguous. Germline CDR1 MGHRA, CDR2 YSYEKL. V was shortened by 4 bases and J by 3 bases, with 7 bases between the two germline ends. The CDR3 extends over 13 amino acids. CDR3 DNA sequence: TGCGCCAGCAGCCCCAGATACTACAATGAGCAGTTCTTC. Residues: CASSPRYYNEQFF.

At least ten counts were recorded for this clonotype. The chain links TRBV18 to TRBJ1-3; no clear D gene. The germline V and J ends were trimmed by 2 bases and 2 bases, with 10 bases remaining between them. The CDR3 is 15 amino acids. Germline V CDR1 and CDR2: KGHSH, LQKENI. This CDR3 reads CASSPNLSPGNTIYF. CDR3 nucleotides: TGTGCCAGCTCACCAAATCTGAGTCCTGGAAACACCATATATTTT.

In its sample, this clonotype was seen many times. The CDR3 protein is CASSLPGVEGYTF. The CDR3 DNA sequence: TGTGCCAGCAGTTTGCCGGGGGTCGAGGGCTACACCTTC. V gene TRBV12-3 or TRBV12-4 combines with J gene TRBJ1-2, with D perhaps TRBD1 (5 bases). CDR3 length equals 13 residues. Between the trimmed V and J ends, which lost 3 bases and 8 bases, there was a span of 13 bases.

Only a few counts were recorded for this clonotype. The rearrangement links TRBV27 to TRBJ2-3, with 9 positions matching TRBD1. Germline V gene sequence: CDR1 MNHEY, CDR2 SMNVEV (reference sequence). Trimming at V came to 5 bases and at J to 2 bases, leaving 11 bases not matched to a gene. The CDR3 is 17 amino acids. The CDR3 DNA is TGTGCCAGCAGTGTGACCGCCGGGACAGGGTACACAGATACGCAGTATTTT. It encodes CASSVTAGTGYTDTQYF.

This clonotype was detected a few times. This may be a read error, as it is one base from a much larger clone. This sequence joins TRBV20-1 and TRBJ2-3, with TRBD2 matching 9 bases. The V gene's germline CDR1 is DFQATT and CDR2 SNEGSKA (reference sequence). Losses at the gene ends were 3 bases for V and 2 bases for J; bases not matched to a gene: 3. This CDR3 region has 14 residues. The CDR3 spells CSASKREATDTQYF. CDR3 coding DNA: TGCAGTGCTAGTAAGCGGGAGGCCACAGATACGCAGTATTTT.

This clonotype has just a few counts. The CDR3 DNA reads as TGTGCTAGTGGTTTGGGGGCGGGACAGGGGGCGAAGAACACTGAAGCTTTCTTT. Protein product: CASGLGAGQGAKNTEAFF. V gene TRBV12-5 combines with J gene TRBJ1-1; the match to TRBD1 covers 12 bases. CDR3 length: 18 amino acids. Per the germline V gene, CDR1 is LGHNT and CDR2 is FRNRAP. The V segment lost 1 base and the J segment 1 base; nucleotides outside the gene matches: 7.

This clonotype was seen only a few times. The chain carries TRBV27 and TRBJ2-7; 8 bases align to TRBD1. Trimming took 3 bases from V and 3 from J; bases not matched to a gene: 4. The CDR3 has 14 amino acids. CDR1 and CDR2 (germline): MNHEY, SMNVEV (reference sequence). In nucleotides, the CDR3 is TGTGCCAGCAGTTTCTCAGGGGGCGGCTACGAGCAGTACTTC. Translating gives CASSFSGGGYEQYF.

This clonotype has a handful of counts. The rearrangement joins TRBV12-5 to TRBJ2-7; TRBD2 agrees at 8 bases. This CDR3 has 15 amino acids. Germline CDR1 and CDR2: LGHNT and FRNRAP. The J segment lost 2 bases and the V segment lost 7 bases, leaving 10 bases of the junction unmatched. The CDR3 here is CASVSGGTIAYEQYF. The CDR3, as DNA: TGTGCTAGTGTTTCGGGGGGGACTATAGCCTACGAGCAGTACTTC.

This clonotype was observed a few times. The J gene is TRBJ2-1, the V gene TRBV3-1; D call uncertain. The V and J ends lost 3 bases and 8 bases respectively, with 11 bases between them. CDR3 size: 13 residues. Germline values: CDR1 LGHDT, CDR2 YNNKEL (reference sequence). CDR3 in amino acids: CASSQTQFDEQFF. CDR3 DNA: TGTGCCAGCAGCCAGACCCAGTTCGATGAGCAGTTCTTC.

In its sample, this clonotype was seen many times. This chain links TRBV12-3 or TRBV12-4 with TRBJ1-2; D gene unclear. The CDR3 is made up of 14 amino acids. The germline V and J ends were trimmed by 8 bases and 6 bases, with 19 bases remaining between them. CDR3 amino acids: CASRREPAPDGYTF. The DNA for the CDR3 is TGTGCCAGCCGGAGGGAGCCCGCTCCTGATGGCTACACCTTC.

This clonotype showed up many times. The J gene is TRBJ2-7, the V gene TRBV20-1, with TRBD1 matching over 12 bases. This CDR3 region has 13 residues. V shed 5 bases and J 7 bases; nucleotides not matched to a gene: 6. Per the germline V gene, CDR1 is DFQATT and CDR2 is SNEGSKA (reference sequence). This CDR3 is CSAGDRGLREQYF. Written as DNA, the CDR3 is TGCAGTGCTGGGGACAGGGGGCTTAGGGAGCAGTACTTC.

The chain joins TRBV6-2 or TRBV6-3 to TRBJ1-4; weak D call: TRBD1 (5 bases). With 11 bases removed from V and 6 bases from J, the gap between germline ends came to 16 bases. The CDR3 extends over 13 amino acids. The V gene's germline CDR1 is MNHEY and CDR2 SVGEGT. This CDR3 is CAVRGVADEKLFF. The CDR3 DNA sequence: TGTGCCGTAAGAGGGGTTGCAGATGAAAAACTGTTTTTT.

This clonotype was seen only a few times. J is TRBJ1-1 and V is TRBV20-1, with D possibly matching TRBD1 (6 bases). CDR3 length: 17 residues. Germline-derived CDR1 and CDR2 are DFQATT and SNEGSKA (reference sequence). The ends were cut back, 0 bases at V and 4 bases at J, with 21 bases in the middle. CDR3 sequence (DNA): TGCAGTGCTAGAGATGGGGGCTACCAGGGGCTGGGCACTGAAGCTTTCTTT. This gives the protein CSARDGGYQGLGTEAFF.

The chain recombines TRBV9 with TRBJ1-1, with 7 bases fitting TRBD1. V shed 0 bases and J 5 bases; nucleotides not matched to a gene: 7. Germline assignment: CDR1 SGDLS and CDR2 YYNGEE. The CDR3 has 15 residues. The CDR3 protein is CASSVGSAGGTEAFF. The CDR3 DNA is TGTGCCAGCAGCGTAGGTTCGGCAGGGGGGACTGAAGCTTTCTTT.

This clonotype has at least ten counts. This chain uses TRBV11-2 with TRBJ2-1; 8 positions match TRBD1. Germline CDR1 and CDR2: SGHAT and FQNNGV. CDR3 size: 16 residues. V gave up 4 bases and J gave up 7 bases; unmatched junction bases: 12. This CDR3 reads CASSSGQGVVLNEQFF. CDR3 nucleotides: TGTGCCAGCAGCTCAGGACAGGGCGTTGTGTTGAATGAGCAGTTCTTC.

The table lists this clonotype with many counts. The chain carries TRBV30 and TRBJ1-2; 7 positions match TRBD1. Trimming at V came to 3 bases and at J to 0 bases, leaving 7 bases not matched to a gene. The CDR3 is made up of 15 amino acids. Germline V lookup: CDR1 GTSNPN, CDR2 SVGIG (reference sequence). For the CDR3, the DNA is TGTGCCTGGAGGGGACGACAGGGATCTAACTATGGCTACACCTTC. Protein: CAWRGRQGSNYGYTF.

This clonotype was seen ten or more times. The J gene is TRBJ2-4, the V gene TRBV28; D gene ambiguous. In germline, CDR1 is MDHEN, CDR2 SYDVKM. Deletions cut 4 bases from V and 0 bases from J, with 13 bases between. The CDR3 consists of 16 residues. For the CDR3, the DNA is TGTGCCAGCAGTTCGGTTATCCGACTAGCCAAAAACATTCAGTACTTC. It translates to CASSSVIRLAKNIQYF. Variable domain in full (rest from reference TRBV28 and TRBJ2-4): DVKVTQSSRYLVKRTGEKVFLECVQDMDHENMFWYRQDPGLGLRLIYFSYDVKMKEKGDIPEGYSVSREKKERFSLILESASTNQTSMYLCASSSVIRLAKNIQYFGAGTRLSVL.

The chain has TRBV20-1 and TRBJ1-2, with a weak D call TRBD1 (6 bases). CDR3 size: 13 residues. Germline V gives CDR1 DFQATT, CDR2 SNEGSKA (reference sequence). V lost 6 bases, J lost 4 bases, and 15 bases lay in between. The CDR3 region has the DNA TGCAGTGCGGATCTACAGGGAGCCTATGGCTACACCTTC. This encodes CSADLQGAYGYTF.

In regard to this clonotype: Compared with germline, one end of the junction differs, possibly owing to a read error. The chain carries TRBV29-1 and TRBJ2-3; no definite D call. Germline loops: CDR1 SQVTM, CDR2 ANQGSEA. The CDR3 covers 17 residues. CDR3 residues: CSVEGSTQLLLTDTQYF. CDR3 nucleotides: TGCAGCGTCGAAGGCTCGACCCAACTATTGCTCACAGATACGCAGTATTTT.

This clonotype was seen at least ten times. The V gene is TRBV20-1, the J gene TRBJ2-7, with 7 bases matching TRBD1. The V gene end was trimmed by 4 bases and the J gene end by 4 bases; junction bases not matched to a gene: 4. From germline, CDR1 is DFQATT and CDR2 SNEGSKA (reference sequence). There are 12 residues in the CDR3. The DNA of the CDR3 is TGCAGTGCTAAAGGACAGGAATACGAGCAGTACTTC. Its protein product is CSAKGQEYEQYF.

This clonotype has ten or more counts. The chain joins TRBV30 to TRBJ2-3, with D uncertain. The CDR3 covers 11 residues. Germline V gene data show CDR1 as GTSNPN and CDR2 as SVGIG (reference sequence). V dropped 5 bases and J dropped 2 bases, with 5 bases sitting between them. The CDR3 DNA sequence: TGTGCCTGGTCATACACAGATACGCAGTATTTT. This codes for CAWSYTDTQYF.

In this sample, this clonotype turned up many times. V is TRBV2 and J is TRBJ2-1; D possibly matches TRBD1 or TRBD2 (7 bases each). This CDR3 has 17 residues. Germline CDR1 and CDR2: SNHLY and FYNNEI. The germline V and J ends were trimmed by 7 bases and 1 base, with 20 bases remaining between them. The CDR3 reads CASMGRGWGGSYNEQFF. As DNA, the CDR3 is TGTGCCAGCATGGGCAGGGGGTGGGGGGGTTCCTACAATGAGCAGTTCTTC.